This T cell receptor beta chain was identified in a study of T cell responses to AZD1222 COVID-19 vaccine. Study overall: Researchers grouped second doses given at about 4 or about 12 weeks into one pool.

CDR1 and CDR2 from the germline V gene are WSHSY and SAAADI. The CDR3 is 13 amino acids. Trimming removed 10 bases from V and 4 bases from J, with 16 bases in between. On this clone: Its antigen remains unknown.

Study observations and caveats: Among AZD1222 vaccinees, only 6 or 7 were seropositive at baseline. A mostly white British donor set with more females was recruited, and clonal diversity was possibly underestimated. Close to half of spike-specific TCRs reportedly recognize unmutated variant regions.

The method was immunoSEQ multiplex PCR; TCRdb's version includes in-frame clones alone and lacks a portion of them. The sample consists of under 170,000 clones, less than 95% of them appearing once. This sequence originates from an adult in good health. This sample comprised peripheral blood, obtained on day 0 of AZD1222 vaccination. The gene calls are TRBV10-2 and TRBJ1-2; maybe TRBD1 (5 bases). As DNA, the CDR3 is TGCGCCACGCTAGCGGGGGGACTCTATGGCTACACCTTC. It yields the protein CATLAGGLYGYTF.